This T cell receptor beta chain was documented in a study of control samples from healthy donors and cancer patients. Profiling relied on immunoSEQ multiplex PCR, and the TCRdb table lists in-frame clones only, not all of them. The sample carries some 76,000 clones, 89% recorded once. The germline V and J ends were trimmed by 2 bases and 5 bases, with 9 bases remaining between them. Germline CDR1 SEHNR, CDR2 FQNEAQ (reference sequence). This CDR3 spans 14 amino acids. The sample was PBMCs. The sequence was collected from a woman aged 45-60 years with colorectal cancer. This chain joins TRBV7-9 and TRBJ1-4, with D hard to call. This CDR3 reads CASSLNQGNEKLFF. CDR3 sequence (DNA): TGTGCCAGCAGCTTAAATCAAGGGAATGAAAAACTGTTTTTT.